Listed below are T cell receptor beta chains from one sample, sequenced in a study of cytomegalovirus exposure and HLA in healthy donors. Data came from immunoSEQ multiplex PCR; TCRdb stores just in-frame clones and leaves some out. In the table there are 180,000 or so clones, just under 80% of which are singletons. Specimen: PBMCs. Receptors were obtained from a woman in her twenties or thirties in good health and CMV-seronegative. Each CDR3 is given with its conserved first and last residue. D genes are given only for firm matches. Where a row states a size, it is once, few, many or the class of an expanded clone; other rows omit it.

d_call	v_call	j_call	clone_size	cdr3_aa	cdr3_nt
NA	TRBV5-5	TRBJ2-6	once	CASSFLSGANVLTF	TGTGCCAGCAGCTTCCTCTCTGGGGCCAACGTCCTGACTTTC
NA	TRBV18	TRBJ1-1	NA	CASSPPRGLNTEAFF	TGTGCCAGCTCACCACCCAGAGGATTGAACACTGAAGCTTTCTTT
TRBD1	TRBV27	TRBJ1-2	once	CASSPRDRVIYGYTF	TGTGCCAGCAGTCCCCGGGACAGGGTGATTTATGGCTACACCTTC
NA	TRBV14	TRBJ2-1	NA	CASSQDWRQQFF	TGTGCCAGCAGCCAAGATTGGAGACAGCAGTTCTTC
NA	TRBV6-1	TRBJ1-2	few	CANVRGGYYGYTF	TGTGCCAATGTTAGGGGGGGGTACTATGGCTACACCTTC
TRBD2	TRBV27	TRBJ2-1	once	CASSYTSSGFYNEQFF	TGTGCCAGCAGCTACACTTCTAGCGGTTTCTACAATGAGCAGTTCTTC
NA	TRBV5-1	TRBJ1-3	NA	CASSLGGGPIGNTIYF	TGCGCCAGCAGCTTGGGAGGGGGTCCTATCGGAAACACCATATATTTT
TRBD2	TRBV13	TRBJ2-3	NA	CASSTRLAGGHTQYF	TGTGCCAGCAGCACCCGGCTAGCGGGGGGGCATACGCAGTATTTT
TRBD1	TRBV5-1	TRBJ1-4	NA	CASSRTGVPNEKLFF	TGCGCCAGCAGCAGAACAGGGGTACCTAATGAAAAACTGTTTTTT
NA	TRBV19	TRBJ2-1	NA	CASSIWQANNEQFF	TGTGCCAGTAGTATTTGGCAGGCCAACAATGAGCAGTTCTTC
TRBD1	TRBV4-2	TRBJ1-2	NA	CASSQDTAGGDYGYTF	TGTGCCAGCAGCCAAGATACGGCAGGGGGAGACTATGGCTACACCTTC
NA	TRBV5-1	TRBJ2-1	NA	CASSLQGSSYNEQFF	TGCGCCAGCAGCTTGCAGGGTAGCTCCTACAATGAGCAGTTCTTC
NA	TRBV29-1	TRBJ1-1	NA	CSVEVRGGDTEAFF	TGCAGCGTTGAAGTAAGGGGGGGGGACACTGAAGCTTTCTTT
TRBD1	TRBV7-9	TRBJ2-6	NA	CASSLGRGRFSGANVLTF	TGTGCCAGCAGCTTAGGCAGGGGGCGATTTTCTGGGGCCAACGTCCTGACTTTC
NA	TRBV6-5	TRBJ1-1	NA	CASSYSYRVPTEAFF	TGTGCCAGCAGTTACTCTTACAGGGTGCCCACTGAAGCTTTCTTT
TRBD1	TRBV7-9	TRBJ2-2	NA	CASSLVRDRGTGELFF	TGTGCCAGCAGCTTAGTTCGGGACAGGGGAACCGGGGAGCTGTTTTTT
NA	TRBV7-9	TRBJ1-1	NA	CASSLGLGATPAFF	TGTGCCAGCAGCTTAGGACTGGGGGCCACCCCAGCTTTCTTT
NA	TRBV10-1	TRBJ1-2	NA	CASKPSTATNYGYTF	TGCGCCAGCAAGCCTTCGACAGCCACTAACTATGGCTACACCTTC
TRBD2	TRBV29-1	TRBJ2-7	NA	CSVGDRGGPGQYF	TGCAGCGTTGGAGATCGCGGGGGGCCGGGGCAGTACTTC
NA	TRBV2	TRBJ2-7	NA	CASSALGGLSYEQYF	TGTGCCAGCAGCGCCCTCGGGGGTTTAAGCTACGAGCAGTACTTC
NA	TRBV6-5	TRBJ1-4	NA	CASSYSPGAGEKLFF	TGTGCCAGCAGTTACTCTCCAGGGGCGGGTGAAAAACTGTTTTTT
NA	TRBV5-1	TRBJ2-2	NA	CASSLGGASGELFF	TGCGCCAGCAGCTTGGGCGGGGCCTCCGGGGAGCTGTTTTTT
NA	TRBV25-1	TRBJ2-5	NA	CASSEGGRDTETQYF	TGTGCCAGCAGTGAAGGGGGCAGGGATACAGAGACCCAGTACTTC
NA	TRBV5-1	TRBJ2-5	NA	CASSWLGTQETQYF	TGCGCCAGCAGCTGGCTGGGGACACAAGAGACCCAGTACTTC
TRBD1	TRBV18	TRBJ1-1	NA	CASSLQGTGGAGTEAFF	TGTGCCAGCTCCCTGCAGGGGACAGGGGGCGCGGGCACTGAAGCTTTCTTT
NA	TRBV12-5	TRBJ1-5	NA	CASGKIGGLLRGHQPQHF	TGTGCTAGTGGGAAAATCGGGGGTCTCCTTCGAGGTCATCAGCCCCAGCATTTT
NA	TRBV30	TRBJ2-5	NA	CAWRGGGETQYF	TGTGCCTGGAGGGGAGGGGGGGAGACCCAGTACTTC
NA	TRBV6-1	TRBJ1-1	NA	CASRQGTLNTEAFF	TGTGCCAGCAGACAGGGAACCTTGAACACTGAAGCTTTCTTT
NA	TRBV2	TRBJ2-1	once	CASSESEDNEQFF	TGTGCCAGCAGTGAGAGTGAGGACAATGAGCAGTTCTTC
NA	TRBV9	TRBJ1-2	NA	CASSGSRGLYGYTF	TGTGCCAGCAGCGGTAGCAGGGGCCTATATGGCTACACCTTC
TRBD1	TRBV6-1	TRBJ1-5	NA	CASREGTGGYQPQHF	TGTGCCAGCAGAGAAGGGACAGGGGGGTATCAGCCCCAGCATTTT
NA	TRBV6-4	TRBJ1-2	NA	CASSGDYGYTF	TGTGCCAGCAGTGGAGACTATGGCTACACCTTC
TRBD1	TRBV10-3	TRBJ2-2	NA	CAITMGTGANTGELFF	TGTGCCATCACCATGGGGACAGGGGCAAACACCGGGGAGCTGTTTTTT
TRBD2	TRBV5-1	TRBJ2-7	NA	CASSYSRGTYEQYF	TGCGCCAGCAGCTATTCGCGGGGGACCTACGAGCAGTACTTC
NA	TRBV29-1	TRBJ2-7	NA	CSVEVLNVGEQYF	TGCAGCGTTGAAGTGTTAAACGTGGGCGAGCAGTACTTC
TRBD2	TRBV6-4	TRBJ2-3	NA	CASSDRTSGGITDTQYF	TGTGCCAGCAGTGACAGGACTAGCGGGGGTATCACAGATACGCAGTATTTT
TRBD1	TRBV18	TRBJ2-7	NA	CASRREGALNHEQYF	TGTGCCAGCCGCCGTGAGGGGGCCCTTAACCACGAGCAGTACTTC
NA	TRBV11-2	TRBJ1-2	NA	CASSFSGTGSLYTF	TGTGCCAGCAGCTTTAGCGGGACGGGTTCTTTGTACACCTTC
TRBD1	TRBV29-1	TRBJ1-1	NA	CSAQGARTEAFF	TGCAGCGCTCAGGGGGCGCGCACTGAAGCTTTCTTT
NA	TRBV7-9	TRBJ1-1	NA	CASLKQLNTEAFF	TGTGCCAGTCTAAAACAGCTGAACACTGAAGCTTTCTTT
NA	TRBV6-5	TRBJ2-7	NA	CASSYSRGGASSEQYF	TGTGCCAGCAGTTACTCAAGGGGGGGGGCTTCTTCCGAGCAGTACTTC
NA	TRBV6-6	TRBJ1-2	NA	CASSYSGGADLGYTF	TGTGCCAGCAGTTACTCGGGGGGGGCGGATCTTGGCTACACCTTC
NA	TRBV19	TRBJ1-1	NA	CASSMWAASNTEAFF	TGTGCCAGTAGTATGTGGGCAGCCTCGAACACTGAAGCTTTCTTT
TRBD2	TRBV7-6	TRBJ2-1	NA	CASSVGERGAYNEQFF	TGTGCCAGCAGCGTCGGAGAGCGGGGGGCATACAATGAGCAGTTCTTC
TRBD1	TRBV5-4	TRBJ2-2	few	CASSKGQGANTGELFF	TGTGCCAGCAGCAAGGGACAGGGGGCAAACACCGGGGAGCTGTTTTTT
TRBD1	TRBV19	TRBJ1-1	NA	CASSIGTETEAFF	TGTGCCAGTAGTATCGGGACAGAGACTGAAGCTTTCTTT